Below, one T cell receptor (beta chain) is given with its context. The antigen is not known. V lost 3 bases to trimming and J lost 1 base, with 9 bases between them. The CDR3 consists of 13 residues. In germline, CDR1 is GTSNPN, CDR2 SVGIG (reference sequence). These data are taken from a study of T cell repertoires and HLA-DP antigens. The overall study: Alloantigens: one with one groove difference and one with approximately 11 differences versus self. Overall study findings and caveats: Clones undetected before culture averaged 36.3% against one allele and 50.6% against the other.

Primers targeted 54 TRBV and 13 TRBJ segments. Method: immunoSEQ multiplex PCR; TCRdb's copy keeps in-frame clones and lacks some. The sample contains approximately 89,000 clones, more than 75% of which appear only once. The sequence derives from a man between 50 and 59 years old in good health and CMV-seronegative. Input material: CD4+ T cells from PBMCs. The chain is built from TRBV30 and TRBJ1-1, with D uncertain. The CDR3 nucleotides read TGTGCCTGGAGAGAGACATCGAACACTGAAGCTTTCTTT. Protein sequence: CAWRETSNTEAFF.